These T cell receptor beta chains were read from a single sample in a study of cytomegalovirus exposure and HLA in healthy donors. Sequencing was performed with immunoSEQ multiplex PCR; in TCRdb, only in-frame clones are kept and a portion is missing. This table holds roughly 200,000 clones, under 85% found once. The sequencing sample was made of PBMCs. These receptors were collected from a male donor in good health and CMV-seronegative. The CDR3 runs from the conserved cysteine through the conserved F or W.

j_call: TRBJ1-5
v_call: TRBV11-2
cdr3_aa: CASSLDTGQPQHF

j_call: TRBJ2-1
v_call: TRBV6-5
cdr3_aa: CASSYSRSSGGEQFF

j_call: TRBJ1-1
v_call: TRBV6-5
cdr3_aa: CASSYSGREAFF

j_call: TRBJ1-2
v_call: TRBV2
cdr3_aa: CASSEAYHRGPYGYTF

j_call: TRBJ1-4
v_call: TRBV28
cdr3_aa: CASSSLTGVTNEKLFF

j_call: TRBJ2-1
v_call: TRBV6-5
cdr3_aa: CASSYRQGDEQFF

j_call: TRBJ2-5
v_call: TRBV5-4
cdr3_aa: CASSAQGSRETQYF

j_call: TRBJ2-3
v_call: TRBV5-6
cdr3_aa: CASSTPGQGRDTQYF

j_call: TRBJ2-3
v_call: TRBV19
cdr3_aa: CASSIQGSTDTQYF

j_call: TRBJ2-7
v_call: TRBV28
cdr3_aa: CASSFPIYPTVSEQYF

j_call: TRBJ2-1
v_call: TRBV7-3
cdr3_aa: CASSALTGNYNEQFF

j_call: NA
v_call: TRBV7-3
cdr3_aa: CASSWRSGDEQYF

j_call: TRBJ2-7
v_call: TRBV19
cdr3_aa: CASSGDSSYEQYF

j_call: TRBJ2-2
v_call: TRBV15
cdr3_aa: CATSPPRGDTGELFF

j_call: TRBJ1-1
v_call: TRBV6-5
cdr3_aa: CASSYGMGAIEAFF

j_call: TRBJ2-6
v_call: TRBV28
cdr3_aa: CASSAGGTGANVLTF

j_call: TRBJ2-1
v_call: TRBV6-5
cdr3_aa: CASTVAAAFYNEQFF

j_call: TRBJ2-1
v_call: TRBV6-5
cdr3_aa: CASSSVAGAYNEQFF